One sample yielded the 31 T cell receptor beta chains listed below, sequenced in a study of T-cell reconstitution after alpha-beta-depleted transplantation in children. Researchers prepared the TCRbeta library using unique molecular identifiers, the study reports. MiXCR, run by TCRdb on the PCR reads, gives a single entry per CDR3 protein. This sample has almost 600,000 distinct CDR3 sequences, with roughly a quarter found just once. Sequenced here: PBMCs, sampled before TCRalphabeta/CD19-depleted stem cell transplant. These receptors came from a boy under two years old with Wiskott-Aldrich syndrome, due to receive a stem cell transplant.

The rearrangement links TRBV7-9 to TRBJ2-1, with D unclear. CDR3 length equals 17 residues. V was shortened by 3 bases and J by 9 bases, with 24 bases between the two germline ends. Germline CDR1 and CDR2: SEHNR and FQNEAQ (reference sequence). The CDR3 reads CASSFSWQPPTSGEQFF. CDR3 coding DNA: TGTGCCAGCAGCTTCAGTTGGCAGCCCCCAACTTCTGGTGAGCAGTTCTTC.

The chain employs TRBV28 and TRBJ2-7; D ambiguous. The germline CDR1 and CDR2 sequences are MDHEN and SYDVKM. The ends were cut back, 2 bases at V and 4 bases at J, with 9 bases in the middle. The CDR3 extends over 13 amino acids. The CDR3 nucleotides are TGTGCCAGCAGTTTAGTGTCAGCTTACGAGCAGTACTTC. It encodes CASSLVSAYEQYF.

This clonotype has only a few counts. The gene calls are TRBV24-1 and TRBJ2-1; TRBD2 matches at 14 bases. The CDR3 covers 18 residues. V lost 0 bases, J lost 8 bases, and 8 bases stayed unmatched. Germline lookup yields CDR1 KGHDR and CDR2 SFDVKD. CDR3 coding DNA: TGTGCCACCAGTGATTTGGCACCCGGGACTAGCGGGAGTGATGAGCAGTTCTTC. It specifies CATSDLAPGTSGSDEQFF.

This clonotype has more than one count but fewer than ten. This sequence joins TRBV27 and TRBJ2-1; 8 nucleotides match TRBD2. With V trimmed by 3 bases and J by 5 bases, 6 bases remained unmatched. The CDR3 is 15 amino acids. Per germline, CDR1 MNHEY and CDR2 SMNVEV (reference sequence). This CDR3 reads CASSFQGSGDNEQFF. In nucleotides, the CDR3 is TGTGCCAGCAGTTTCCAGGGTAGCGGGGACAATGAGCAGTTCTTC.

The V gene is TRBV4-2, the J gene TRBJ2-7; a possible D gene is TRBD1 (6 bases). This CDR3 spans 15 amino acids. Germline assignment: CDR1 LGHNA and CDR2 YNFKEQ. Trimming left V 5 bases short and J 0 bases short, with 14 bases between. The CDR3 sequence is CASSTNRENSYEQYF. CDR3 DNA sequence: TGTGCCAGCAGCACGAACAGGGAAAACTCCTACGAGCAGTACTTC.

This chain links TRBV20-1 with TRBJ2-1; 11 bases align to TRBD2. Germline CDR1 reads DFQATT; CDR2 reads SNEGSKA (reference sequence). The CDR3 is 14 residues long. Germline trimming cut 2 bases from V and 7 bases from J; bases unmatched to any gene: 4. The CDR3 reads CSARIAGGRNEQFF. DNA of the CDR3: TGCAGTGCTAGAATAGCGGGAGGGCGTAATGAGCAGTTCTTC.

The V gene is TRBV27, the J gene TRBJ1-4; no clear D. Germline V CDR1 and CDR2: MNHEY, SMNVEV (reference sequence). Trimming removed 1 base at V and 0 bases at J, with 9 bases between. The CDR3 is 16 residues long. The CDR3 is CASSLFGRATNEKLFF. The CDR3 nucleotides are TGTGCCAGCAGTTTATTCGGCAGAGCAACTAATGAAAAACTGTTTTTT.

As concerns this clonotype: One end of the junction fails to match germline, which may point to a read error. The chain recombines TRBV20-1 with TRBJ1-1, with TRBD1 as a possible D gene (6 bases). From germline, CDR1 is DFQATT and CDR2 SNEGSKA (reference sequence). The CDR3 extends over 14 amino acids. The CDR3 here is CSARMGAGNAEAFF. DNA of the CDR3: TGCAGTGCTCGTATGGGGGCTGGGAACGCTGAAGCTTTCTTT.

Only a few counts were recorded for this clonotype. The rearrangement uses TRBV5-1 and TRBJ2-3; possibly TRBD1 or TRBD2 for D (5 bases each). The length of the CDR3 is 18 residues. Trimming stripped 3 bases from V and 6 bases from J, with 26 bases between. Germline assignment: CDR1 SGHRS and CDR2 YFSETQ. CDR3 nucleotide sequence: TGCGCCAGCAGCTCCTCACGGGGCAGAGCGGAGATTTTGGATACGCAGTATTTT. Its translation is CASSSSRGRAEILDTQYF.

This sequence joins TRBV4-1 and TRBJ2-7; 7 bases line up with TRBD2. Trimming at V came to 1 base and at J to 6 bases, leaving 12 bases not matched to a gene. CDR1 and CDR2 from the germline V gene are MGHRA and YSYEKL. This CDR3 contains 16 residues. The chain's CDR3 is CASSQVVGGRTSEQYF. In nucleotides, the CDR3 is TGCGCCAGCAGCCAAGTAGTGGGGGGGAGGACTTCCGAGCAGTACTTC.

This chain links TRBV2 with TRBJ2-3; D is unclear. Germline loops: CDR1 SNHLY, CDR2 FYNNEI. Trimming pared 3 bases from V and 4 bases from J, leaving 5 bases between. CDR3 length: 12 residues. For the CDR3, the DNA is TGTGCCAGCAGTGACGCCCCAGATACGCAGTATTTT. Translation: CASSDAPDTQYF.

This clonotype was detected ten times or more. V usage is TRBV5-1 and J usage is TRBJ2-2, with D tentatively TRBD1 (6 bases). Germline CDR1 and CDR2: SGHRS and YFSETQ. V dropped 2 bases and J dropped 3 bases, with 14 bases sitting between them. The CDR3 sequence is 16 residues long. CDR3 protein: CASSFSTRGDTGELFF. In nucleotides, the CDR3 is TGCGCCAGCAGCTTTTCGACCAGGGGAGACACCGGGGAGCTGTTTTTT.

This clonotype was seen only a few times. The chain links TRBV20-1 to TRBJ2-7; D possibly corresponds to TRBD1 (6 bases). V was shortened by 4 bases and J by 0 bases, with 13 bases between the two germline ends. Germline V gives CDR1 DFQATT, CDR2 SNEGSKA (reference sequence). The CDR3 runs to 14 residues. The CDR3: CSANRDTSSYEQYF. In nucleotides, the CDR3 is TGCAGTGCTAATCGGGACACTAGCTCCTACGAGCAGTACTTC.

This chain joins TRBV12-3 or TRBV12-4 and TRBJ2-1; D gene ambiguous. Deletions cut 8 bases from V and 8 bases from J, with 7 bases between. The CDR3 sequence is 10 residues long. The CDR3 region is CASGWDEQFF. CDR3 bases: TGTGCCAGCGGGTGGGATGAGCAGTTCTTC.

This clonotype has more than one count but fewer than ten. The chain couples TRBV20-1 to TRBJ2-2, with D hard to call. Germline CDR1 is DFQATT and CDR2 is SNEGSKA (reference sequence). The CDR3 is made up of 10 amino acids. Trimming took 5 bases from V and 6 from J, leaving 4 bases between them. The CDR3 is CSAQSGELFF. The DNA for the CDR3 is TGCAGTGCTCAGTCCGGGGAGCTGTTTTTT.

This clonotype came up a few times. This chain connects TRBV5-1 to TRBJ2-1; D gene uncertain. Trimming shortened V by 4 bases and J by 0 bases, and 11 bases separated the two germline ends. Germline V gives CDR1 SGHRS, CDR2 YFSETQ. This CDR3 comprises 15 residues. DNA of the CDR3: TGCGCCAGCAGCCAGAGTTTTGGCTCCTACAATGAGCAGTTCTTC. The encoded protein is CASSQSFGSYNEQFF.

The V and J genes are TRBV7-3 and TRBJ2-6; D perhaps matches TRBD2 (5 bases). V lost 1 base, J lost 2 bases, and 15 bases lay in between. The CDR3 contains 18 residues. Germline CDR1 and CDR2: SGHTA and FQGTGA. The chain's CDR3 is CASSLMVIGGPGANVLTF. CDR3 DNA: TGTGCCAGCAGCTTAATGGTGATCGGAGGCCCTGGGGCCAACGTCCTGACTTTC.

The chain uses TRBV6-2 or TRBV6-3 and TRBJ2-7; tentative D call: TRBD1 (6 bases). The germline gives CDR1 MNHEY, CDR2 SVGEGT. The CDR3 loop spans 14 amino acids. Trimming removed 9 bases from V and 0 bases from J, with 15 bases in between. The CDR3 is CASEGTGPSYEQYF. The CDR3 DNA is TGTGCCAGTGAGGGAACAGGGCCCTCCTACGAGCAGTACTTC.

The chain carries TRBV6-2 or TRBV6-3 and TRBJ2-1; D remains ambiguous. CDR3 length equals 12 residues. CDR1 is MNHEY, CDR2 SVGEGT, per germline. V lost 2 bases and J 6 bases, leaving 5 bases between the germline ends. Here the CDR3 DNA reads TGTGCCAGCAGTTACCCTCCCAATGAGCAGTTCTTC. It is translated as CASSYPPNEQFF.

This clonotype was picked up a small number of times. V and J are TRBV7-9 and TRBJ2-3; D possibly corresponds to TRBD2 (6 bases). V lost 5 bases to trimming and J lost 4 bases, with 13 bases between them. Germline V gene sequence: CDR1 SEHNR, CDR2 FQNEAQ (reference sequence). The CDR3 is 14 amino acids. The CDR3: CASSPDRDSDTQYF. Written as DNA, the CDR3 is TGTGCCAGCAGCCCAGACCGGGACTCAGATACGCAGTATTTT. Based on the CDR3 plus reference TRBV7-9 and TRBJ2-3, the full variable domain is DTGVSQNPRHKITKRGQNVTFRCDPISEHNRLYWYRQTLGQGPEFLTYFQNEAQLEKSRLLSDRFSAERPKGSFSTLEIQRTEQGDSAMYLCASSPDRDSDTQYFGPGTRLTVL.

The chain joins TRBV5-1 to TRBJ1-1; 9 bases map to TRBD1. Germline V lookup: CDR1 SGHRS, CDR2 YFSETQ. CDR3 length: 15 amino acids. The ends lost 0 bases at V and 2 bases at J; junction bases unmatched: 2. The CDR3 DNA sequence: TGCGCCAGCAGCTTGGTACAGGGGGCTAACACTGAAGCTTTCTTT. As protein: CASSLVQGANTEAFF. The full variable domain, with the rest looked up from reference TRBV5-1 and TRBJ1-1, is KAGVTQTPRYLIKTRGQQVTLSCSPISGHRSVSWYQQTPGQGLQFLFEYFSETQRNKGNFPGRFSGRQFSNSRSEMNVSTLELGDSALYLCASSLVQGANTEAFFGQGTRLTVV.

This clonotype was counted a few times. CDR3 sequence: CATSRDGTGVGEQFF. CDR3 nucleotides: TGTGCCACCAGCAGAGATGGGACAGGGGTTGGGGAGCAGTTCTTC. The chain links TRBV15 to TRBJ2-1, with 10 bases fitting TRBD1. Germline trimming cut 0 bases from V and 10 bases from J; bases unmatched to any gene: 6. Germline CDR1 is LNHNV and CDR2 is YYDKDF (reference sequence). This CDR3 has 15 residues.

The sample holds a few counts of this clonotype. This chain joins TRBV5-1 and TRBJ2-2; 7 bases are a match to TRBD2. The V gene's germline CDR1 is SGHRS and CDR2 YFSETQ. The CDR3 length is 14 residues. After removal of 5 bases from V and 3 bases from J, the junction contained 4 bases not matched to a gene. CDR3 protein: CASRRAGDTGELFF. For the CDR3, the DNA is TGCGCCAGCAGGAGGGCGGGAGACACCGGGGAGCTGTTTTTT.

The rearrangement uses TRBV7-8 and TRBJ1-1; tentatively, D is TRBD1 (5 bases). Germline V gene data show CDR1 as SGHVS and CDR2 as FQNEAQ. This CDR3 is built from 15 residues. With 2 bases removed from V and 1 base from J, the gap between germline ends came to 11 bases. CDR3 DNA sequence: TGTGCCAGCAGCTTATTCGGCAGGGCGAACACTGAAGCTTTCTTT. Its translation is CASSLFGRANTEAFF.

The CDR3 sequence is CASSGGVAGKNEQFF. CDR3 DNA: TGTGCCAGCAGTGGGGGAGTTGCAGGGAAGAATGAGCAGTTCTTC. V and J are TRBV2 and TRBJ2-1; D assignment may be TRBD1 or TRBD2 (5 bases each). V dropped 4 bases and J dropped 7 bases, with 17 bases sitting between them. This CDR3 region has 15 residues. Per the germline V gene, CDR1 is SNHLY and CDR2 is FYNNEI.

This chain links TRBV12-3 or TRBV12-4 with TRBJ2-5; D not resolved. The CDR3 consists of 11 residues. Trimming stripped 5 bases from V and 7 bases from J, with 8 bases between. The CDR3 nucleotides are TGTGCCAGCAGTCCTCGTTCGACCCAGTACTTC. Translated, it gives CASSPRSTQYF.

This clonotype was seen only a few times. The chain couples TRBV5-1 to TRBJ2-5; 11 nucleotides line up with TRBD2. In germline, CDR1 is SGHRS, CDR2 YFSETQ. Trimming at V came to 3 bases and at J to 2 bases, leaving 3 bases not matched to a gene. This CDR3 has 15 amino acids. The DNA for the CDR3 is TGCGCCAGCAGCTCTCGGACTAGCGGGCAAGAGACCCAGTACTTC. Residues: CASSSRTSGQETQYF.

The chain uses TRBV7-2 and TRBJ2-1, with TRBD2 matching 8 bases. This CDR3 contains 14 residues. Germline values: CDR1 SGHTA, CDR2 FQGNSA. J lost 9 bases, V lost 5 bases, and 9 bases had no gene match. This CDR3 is CASSPGLVTIEQFF. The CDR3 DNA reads TGTGCCAGCAGCCCGGGACTAGTTACCATTGAGCAGTTCTTC.

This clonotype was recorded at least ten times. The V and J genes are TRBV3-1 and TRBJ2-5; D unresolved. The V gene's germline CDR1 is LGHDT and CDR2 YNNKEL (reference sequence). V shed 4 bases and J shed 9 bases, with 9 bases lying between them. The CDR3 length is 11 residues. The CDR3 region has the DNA TGTGCCAGCAGCCTCATCGGAGCCCAGTACTTC. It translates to CASSLIGAQYF.

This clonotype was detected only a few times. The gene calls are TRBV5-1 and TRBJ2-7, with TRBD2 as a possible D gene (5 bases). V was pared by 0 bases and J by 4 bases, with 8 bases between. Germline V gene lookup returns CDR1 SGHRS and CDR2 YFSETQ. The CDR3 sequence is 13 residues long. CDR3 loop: CASSLGWEYEQYF. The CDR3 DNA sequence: TGCGCCAGCAGCTTGGGATGGGAGTACGAGCAGTACTTC.

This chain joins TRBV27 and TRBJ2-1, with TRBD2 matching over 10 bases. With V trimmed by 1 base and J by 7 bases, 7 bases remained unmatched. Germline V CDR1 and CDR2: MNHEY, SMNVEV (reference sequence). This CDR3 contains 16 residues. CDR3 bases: TGTGCCAGCAGTTTATTCCCTAGCGGGAGTAGGAATGAGCAGTTCTTC. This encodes CASSLFPSGSRNEQFF.